This T cell receptor (beta chain) was profiled in a study of T cell repertoires in cytomegalovirus infection (dated by TCRdb to between 2019 and 2020). Background on the whole study: Peptide stimulations targeted recently identified HLA-C-restricted CMV epitopes, whose presentation resists viral immunomodulation, together with well-studied HLA-B-restricted epitopes. The HLA type of each donor mattered for the analysis, because public TCR beta signatures pointed to carriage of CMV infection along with the matching HLA type.

Many counts were recorded for this clonotype. Its recognized antigen is unknown. No qualities accompany the bases; no much larger clone lies one base away. Paper-wide results and their limitations: In the ex vivo response, HLA-C-restricted CMV-specific TCR beta clonotypes were dominant, and in two of eight donors the single most frequent clonotype came from this HLA-C-restricted group. Carriers of CMV infection plus the relevant HLA type were discriminated by the cumulative frequency of public TCR beta family members in the study cohort and in an independent approximately 360-donor cohort.

CDR1 SGHTA and CDR2 FQGNSA were looked up in the germline V gene. V was cut back by 2 bases and J by 1 base, leaving a gap of 11 bases between them. The CDR3 measures 15 amino acids from cysteine to phenylalanine. This entry keeps only the CDR3 DNA: 45 bases, framed from base 1. The treatment or condition label for this specimen denotes: in vitro stimulation with specific CMV peptide epitopes to enrich CMV-specific T cells. The sequencer listed for this sample is Illumina HiSeq 1500. The public reads were run again by TCRdb, first through fastp at Q25 and then through MiXCR, and only productive beta chains were kept. Every distinct CDR3 protein forms one entry, paired with its most common genes and DNA. The sample data list 570,000 or so distinct CDR3 sequences, and roughly 42% of these were observed just once. The ten largest make up 48% of the sample.

This receptor was identified in a human donor in good health (CMV status not recorded). Some clones in this sample may be carry-over from other donors' samples. Recombination linked TRBV7-2 to TRBJ2-5, with TRBD1 tentatively as D gene (5 bases match). The sequences come from cultured PBMCs, collected from culture after CMV antigen stimulation. CDR3 sequence: CASSLRQLFQETQYF. In nucleotide form, the sequence is TGTGCCAGCAGCTTACGACAGCTCTTCCAAGAGACCCAGTACTTC.